This T cell receptor (beta chain) was documented in a study of neoadjuvant nivolumab and ipilimumab in lung cancer. Across the study: Nivolumab 3 mg/kg was given days 1, 15 and 29, plus ipilimumab 1 mg/kg day 1 in combination.

V was pared by 0 bases and J by 4 bases, with 6 bases between. This CDR3 has 13 amino acids. Germline assignment: CDR1 LNHDA and CDR2 SQIVND (reference sequence). Study findings and constraints: Resected tumors had greater TCR richness and clonality than uninvolved lung.

For this clone: Its cognate antigen is unknown.

The assay was immunoSEQ multiplex PCR, and TCRdb's table has in-frame clones only and misses some. Here the sample spans 20,000 to 25,000 clones, 82% being singletons. The sequences come from peripheral blood, collected before neoadjuvant nivolumab, alone or with ipilimumab. The TCR was taken from an adult with non-small cell lung cancer. The chain joins TRBV19 to TRBJ1-2, with D unresolved. CDR3 loop: CASSIDRGYGYTF. CDR3 coding DNA: TGTGCCAGTAGTATAGATCGTGGCTATGGCTACACCTTC.